The sequence of this TCR beta chain was determined in a study of blood T cell repertoires in COVID-19. Whole-study context: Whether acute or convalescent, the COVID-19 samples came from the United States, Italy and Spain. PBMCs, B-cell-depleted T cells, or T cells provided the cDNA or gDNA that made up the material.

This CDR3 has 14 residues. The germline CDR1 and CDR2 sequences are MNHEY and SVGAGI. V was shortened by 6 bases and J by 9 bases, with 19 bases between the two germline ends. In the authors' workflow: Researchers report that nucleated cell counts were estimated from reference gene primer amplification. Profiled with immunoSEQ multiplex PCR; TCRdb holds only in-frame clones, not every one. Clone size and the V and J calls come from that table; the DNA yielded D and trimming. Of about 190,000 clones in the sample, around nine tenths were seen once. The sequence was obtained from a man younger than 45 with acute or convalescent COVID-19. Material: peripheral blood. The chain combines TRBV6-5 with TRBJ2-3; D perhaps matches TRBD1 (5 bases). Here the CDR3 reads CASSREKGPQTQYF. The CDR3 DNA sequence: TGTGCCAGCAGCAGAGAGAAGGGGCCGCAAACGCAGTATTTT.